The 28 T cell receptor beta chains listed next were all sequenced from one sample in a study of regulatory T cells in long-lasting Graves disease. Building of the TCR beta libraries involved iRepertoire HTBI primers and Arm-PCR of CDR3 regions. TCRdb recomputed calls from the multiplex PCR reads with MiXCR, one row per CDR3 protein. The data contain 300,000 to 400,000 distinct CDR3 sequences, around 15% of them singletons. Time point meaning: newly diagnosed GD, antithyroid drugs for less than 3 months. The TCR library was made from RNA that had been extracted from PBMCs in TRIzol. The sequenced sample was peripheral blood mononuclear cells (PBMCs), obtained at new diagnosis, from a patient treated with antithyroid drugs. The receptor set was obtained from a female donor with Graves disease.

Of note for this clonotype: It may be a read error: a sequence one base away is much more abundant. V is TRBV20-1 and J is TRBJ2-2, with D perhaps TRBD2 (6 bases). This CDR3 spans 15 amino acids. CDR1 is DFQATT, CDR2 SNEGSKA, per germline (reference sequence). The CDR3 region is CSARDGGADTGGLFF. In nucleotides, the CDR3 is TGCAGTGCTAGAGATGGTGGGGCGGACACCGGGGGGCTGTTTTTT.

This clonotype was counted many times. This sequence joins TRBV28 and TRBJ2-5; TRBD1 aligns across 10 bases. V was clipped by 6 bases and J by 3 bases; unmatched bases: 1. This CDR3 spans 13 amino acids. Germline V gene sequence: CDR1 MDHEN, CDR2 SYDVKM. CDR3 in amino acids: CASSGTGEETQYF. The CDR3 DNA sequence: TGTGCCAGCAGCGGGACAGGGGAAGAGACCCAGTACTTC. The whole variable domain, filled in from reference TRBV28 and TRBJ2-5, reads DVKVTQSSRYLVKRTGEKVFLECVQDMDHENMFWYRQDPGLGLRLIYFSYDVKMKEKGDIPEGYSVSREKKERFSLILESASTNQTSMYLCASSGTGEETQYFGPGTRLLVL.

This clonotype was recorded many times. V is TRBV13 and J is TRBJ2-1; TRBD2 agrees at 11 bases. The CDR3 runs 17 residues. V was pared by 2 bases and J by 10 bases, with 13 bases of the junction left unmatched. The germline gives CDR1 PRHDT, CDR2 FYEKMQ (reference sequence). This CDR3 is CASSLRLAGGIQSEQFF. In nucleotides, the CDR3 is TGTGCCAGCAGCTTAAGGCTAGCGGGAGGAATTCAAAGCGAGCAGTTCTTC. Filled out from reference TRBV13 and TRBJ2-1, the complete variable domain reads AAGVIQSPRHLIKEKRETATLKCYPIPRHDTVYWYQQGPGQDPQFLISFYEKMQSDKGSIPDRFSAQQFSDYHSELNMSSLELGDSALYFCASSLRLAGGIQSEQFFGPGTRLTVL.

Details on this clonotype: A read error may account for a junction end that differs from germline. V usage is TRBV7-9 and J usage is TRBJ2-3; D perhaps matches TRBD2 (5 bases). Germline CDR1 and CDR2: SEHNR and FQNEAQ (reference sequence). CDR3 length equals 14 residues. CDR3 DNA: TGTGCCAGCAGCTCAGGACTGGGCACGGATACGCAGTATTTT. Its translation: CASSSGLGTDTQYF.

This clonotype has a handful of counts. The V gene is TRBV12-3 or TRBV12-4, the J gene TRBJ2-3, with 8 bases lining up with TRBD1. The CDR3 runs to 17 residues. V trimming: 5 bases; J trimming: 4 bases; junction bases outside the gene matches: 14. CDR3 amino acids: CASSARGSDRAADTQYF. CDR3 coding DNA: TGTGCCAGCAGTGCGCGCGGATCGGACAGGGCGGCAGATACGCAGTATTTT.

This rearrangement joins TRBV19 to TRBJ2-1; TRBD2 aligns across 9 bases. CDR1 is LNHDA and CDR2 is SQIVND in the germline V gene (reference sequence). The CDR3 covers 16 residues. V lost 0 bases, J lost 0 bases, and 0 bases stayed unmatched. As DNA, the CDR3 is TGTGCCAGTAGTATAGATAGCGGGAGCTCCTACAATGAGCAGTTCTTC. Translated, it gives CASSIDSGSSYNEQFF.

This clonotype was seen many times. The CDR3: CASLEYEVGAYNEQFF. CDR3 nucleotides: TGTGCCAGCCTAGAATACGAGGTTGGGGCCTACAATGAGCAGTTCTTC. This rearrangement joins TRBV12-3 or TRBV12-4 to TRBJ2-1; D is undetermined. Deletions cut 8 bases from V and 2 bases from J, with 19 bases between. This CDR3 spans 16 amino acids.

This clonotype was seen at least ten times. The CDR3 spells CAISDRDRGQSSYTF. CDR3 bases: TGTGCCATCAGTGACCGGGACAGGGGGCAGAGTAGCTACACCTTC. The chain carries TRBV10-3 and TRBJ1-2; 12 nucleotides agree with TRBD1. V trimming: 3 bases; J trimming: 9 bases; junction bases outside the gene matches: 8. Germline V gene data show CDR1 as ENHRY and CDR2 as SYGVKD. CDR3 length equals 15 residues.

This clonotype came up many times. J is TRBJ2-1 and V is TRBV4-1; 7 nucleotides align to TRBD1. The trim removed 3 bases at V and 2 bases at J, leaving 4 bases unmatched. Germline V CDR1 and CDR2: MGHRA, YSYEKL. This CDR3 is built from 15 residues. The CDR3 is CASSQIQGTYNEQFF. CDR3 nucleotide sequence: TGCGCCAGCAGCCAGATACAGGGGACCTACAATGAGCAGTTCTTC.

Concerning this clonotype: The CDR3 end shows no conserved phenylalanine or tryptophan, and so a read error is likely. The chain uses TRBV28 and TRBJ1-4, with D unresolved. Trimming pared 3 bases from V and 8 bases from J, leaving 4 bases between. Germline V lookup: CDR1 MDHEN, CDR2 SYDVKM. The length of the CDR3 is 11 residues. The DNA of the CDR3 is TGTGCCAGCAGTTTTGGGGAAAAACTGTTTCTT. Residues: CASSFGEKLFL.

This clonotype occurred many times. This sequence joins TRBV30 and TRBJ1-2; 9 bases match TRBD1. The germline V gene encodes CDR1 GTSNPN and CDR2 SVGIG (reference sequence). Trimming removed 3 bases from V and 3 bases from J; junction bases left unmatched: 2. The CDR3 consists of 13 residues. DNA for the CDR3: TGTGCCTGGAGGGGACAGGGATACTATGGCTACACCTTC. Translated, it gives CAWRGQGYYGYTF.

The rearrangement uses TRBV29-1 and TRBJ1-4, with D perhaps matching TRBD1 (6 bases). This CDR3 is 14 amino acids long. Trimming took off 2 bases at V and 4 bases at J, with 11 bases between the two ends. Per the germline V gene, CDR1 is SQVTM and CDR2 is ANQGSEA. In nucleotides, the CDR3 is TGCAGCGTTGAATGGGGGGGCAGTAATGAAAAACTGTTTTTT. Translation: CSVEWGGSNEKLFF.

This clonotype was observed a few times. This rearrangement joins TRBV5-4 to TRBJ1-2, with D perhaps matching TRBD1 (6 bases). Trimming stripped 2 bases from V and 2 bases from J, with 13 bases between. The CDR3 spans 15 residues. Germline V gene sequence: CDR1 SGHNT, CDR2 YYREEE (reference sequence). The CDR3 nucleotides are TGTGCCAGCAGCTTAACACAGGGACTGAACTATGGCTACACCTTC. Translated: CASSLTQGLNYGYTF.

In this sample, this clonotype turned up a few times. This sequence joins TRBV12-3 or TRBV12-4 and TRBJ2-3; D is possibly TRBD1 or TRBD2 (5 bases each). The V gene lost 2 bases and the J gene lost 2 bases, with 8 bases spanning the gap. This CDR3 comprises 14 residues. The CDR3 region is CASSLWDLTDTQYF. The CDR3 region has the DNA TGTGCCAGCAGTTTATGGGACCTCACAGATACGCAGTATTTT.

This clonotype was recorded a few times. This chain uses TRBV10-1 with TRBJ1-1; D ambiguous. Trimming cost V 6 bases and J 6 bases, with 14 bases left between them. The CDR3 sequence is 13 residues long. The germline V gene has CDR1 WNHNN and CDR2 SYGVQD (reference sequence). The CDR3 is CASSRDSWSEAFF. The CDR3 DNA reads TGCGCCAGCAGCCGCGATTCATGGTCTGAAGCTTTCTTT.

This clonotype was picked up many times. V is TRBV7-2 and J is TRBJ1-4; 7 bases are a match to TRBD1. Germline V gene lookup returns CDR1 SGHTA and CDR2 FQGNSA. The CDR3 totals 14 residues. V lost 5 bases and J lost 4; bases outside the gene matches: 4. CDR3 sequence reads: CASSPTGSNEKLFF. DNA for the CDR3: TGTGCCAGCAGCCCGACAGGGAGTAATGAAAAACTGTTTTTT.

The table lists this clonotype with many counts. J is TRBJ2-7 and V is TRBV13; TRBD2 agrees at 8 bases. CDR1 and CDR2 (germline): PRHDT, FYEKMQ (reference sequence). This CDR3 comprises 14 residues. Trimming at V came to 1 base and at J to 6 bases, leaving 5 bases not matched to a gene. CDR3: CASSLVAGGGEQYF. CDR3 in DNA: TGTGCCAGCAGCTTAGTCGCGGGGGGCGGCGAGCAGTACTTC.

This clonotype was recorded at least ten times. The genes are TRBV2 and TRBJ1-1; 7 positions agree with TRBD1. V shed 9 bases, J shed 2 bases, and the junction held 3 bases outside the gene matches. Germline V gives CDR1 SNHLY, CDR2 FYNNEI. CDR3 length equals 12 residues. The CDR3: CASHRGNTEAFF. DNA for the CDR3: TGTGCCAGTCACAGGGGAAACACTGAAGCTTTCTTT.

This clonotype was counted ten times or more. The chain employs TRBV10-3 and TRBJ2-3, with TRBD2 identical over 7 bases. J lost 5 bases, V lost 0 bases, and 8 bases had no gene match. CDR3 size: 16 residues. Per the germline V gene, CDR1 is ENHRY and CDR2 is SYGVKD. The CDR3 loop reads CAISESIGGSGDTQYF. The CDR3 coding sequence is TGTGCCATCAGTGAGTCAATCGGGGGGAGCGGAGATACGCAGTATTTT.

This clonotype was counted a few times. The J gene is TRBJ2-4, the V gene TRBV6-1, with TRBD2 matching 7 bases. The J segment lost 6 bases and the V segment lost 6 bases, leaving 8 bases of the junction unmatched. Germline-derived CDR1 and CDR2 are MNHNS and SASEGT. This CDR3 spans 14 amino acids. For the CDR3, the DNA is TGTGCCAGCAGCTCCCTGGGGGAGGGAAACATTCAGTACTTC. Translating gives CASSSLGEGNIQYF.

This clonotype was counted ten times or more. The gene calls are TRBV29-1 and TRBJ2-5; D gene uncertain. V was trimmed by 4 bases and J by 4 bases, leaving 13 bases between them. Germline V lookup: CDR1 SQVTM, CDR2 ANQGSEA. The length of the CDR3 is 13 residues. The CDR3 coding sequence is TGCAGCGTTGGTGCGATTGACCCAGAGACCCAGTACTTC. Its protein is CSVGAIDPETQYF. Full variable domain (rest looked up from reference TRBV29-1 and TRBJ2-5): SAVISQKPSRDICQRGTSLTIQCQVDSQVTMMFWYRQQPGQSLTLIATANQGSEATYESGFVIDKFPISRPNLTFSTLTVSNMSPEDSSIYLCSVGAIDPETQYFGPGTRLLVL.

This clonotype was detected many times. This sequence joins TRBV30 and TRBJ1-1; perhaps TRBD1 as D (6 bases). V shed 3 bases and J shed 4 bases, with 15 bases lying between them. CDR1 and CDR2 (germline): GTSNPN, SVGIG (reference sequence). This CDR3 is built from 14 residues. The CDR3 bases are TGTGCCTGGAGAGGGGGGCAGGGAGTCACTGAAGCTTTCTTT. Amino acid sequence: CAWRGGQGVTEAFF.

This clonotype was recorded many times. The J gene is TRBJ1-2, the V gene TRBV2; possibly TRBD1 for D (6 bases). Between the trimmed V and J ends, which lost 3 bases and 6 bases, there was a span of 20 bases. The CDR3 extends over 16 amino acids. Germline V gives CDR1 SNHLY, CDR2 FYNNEI. The CDR3 loop reads CASSDRRDTPAHGYTF. The CDR3 nucleotides read TGTGCCAGCAGTGACCGACGGGACACACCCGCGCATGGCTACACCTTC.

This clonotype was picked up many times. At one end, the junction sequence differs from germline, possibly due to a read error. The chain carries TRBV5-1 and TRBJ1-1; possibly TRBD1 for D (5 bases). Looked up from germline, CDR1 is SGHRS and CDR2 is YFSETQ. CDR3 length: 13 amino acids. The CDR3: CASSLGVNTEALF. DNA of the CDR3: TGCGCCAGCAGCCTAGGGGTGAACACTGAAGCTCTCTTT.

This chain connects TRBV6-2 or TRBV6-3 to TRBJ2-3; no firm D call. The CDR3 consists of 11 residues. CDR1 is MNHEY, CDR2 SVGEGT, per germline. The V end lost 8 bases, the J end lost 7 bases, and 10 bases lay between the germline ends. The CDR3 sequence: CASRSVYTQYF. The CDR3 nucleotides are TGTGCCAGCCGATCCGTTTATACGCAGTATTTT.

On this clonotype: One base away lies a much larger clone, so this may be a sequencing read error. The chain couples TRBV24-1 to TRBJ2-6; 8 bases line up with TRBD1. CDR3 length equals 18 residues. In germline, CDR1 is KGHDR, CDR2 SFDVKD. DNA of the CDR3: TGTGCCACCAGTGATGCCCAGGGGGCACCCTCTGGGGCCAACGTCCCGACTTTC. The encoded protein is CATSDAQGAPSGANVPTF.

The V and J genes are TRBV6-5 and TRBJ1-4; the D gene is possibly TRBD1 (5 bases). The CDR3 is made up of 15 amino acids. The V gene's germline CDR1 is MNHEY and CDR2 SVGAGI. V shed 3 bases and J shed 5 bases, with 13 bases lying between them. CDR3 in amino acids: CASSYRQSFNEKLFF. CDR3 bases: TGTGCCAGCAGTTATAGACAGTCCTTCAATGAAAAACTGTTTTTT.

This clonotype was seen repeatedly, ten times or more. V is TRBV12-3 or TRBV12-4 and J is TRBJ2-1; 8 bases line up with TRBD1. This CDR3 comprises 16 residues. J was trimmed by 4 bases and V by 6 bases; bases with no gene match: 11. The CDR3 DNA reads as TGTGCCAGCAGACCTGCCGGGACAGGAGCATACAATGAGCAGTTCTTC. It yields the protein CASRPAGTGAYNEQFF.